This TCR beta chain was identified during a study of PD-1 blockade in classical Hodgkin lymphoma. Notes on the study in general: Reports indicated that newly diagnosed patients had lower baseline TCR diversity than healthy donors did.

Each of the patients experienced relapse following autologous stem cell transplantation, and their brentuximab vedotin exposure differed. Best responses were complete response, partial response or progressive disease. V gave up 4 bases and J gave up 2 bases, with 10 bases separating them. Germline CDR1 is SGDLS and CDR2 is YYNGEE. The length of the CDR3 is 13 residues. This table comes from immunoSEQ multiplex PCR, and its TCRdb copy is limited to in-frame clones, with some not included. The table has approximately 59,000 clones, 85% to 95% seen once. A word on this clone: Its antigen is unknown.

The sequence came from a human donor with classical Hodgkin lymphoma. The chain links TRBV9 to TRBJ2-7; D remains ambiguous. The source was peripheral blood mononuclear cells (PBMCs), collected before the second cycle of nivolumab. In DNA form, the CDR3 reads TGTGCCAGCAGCTCTGGGAAGACCTACGAGCAGTACTTC. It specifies CASSSGKTYEQYF. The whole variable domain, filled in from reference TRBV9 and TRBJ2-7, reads DSGVTQTPKHLITATGQRVTLRCSPRSGDLSVYWYQQSLDQGLQFLIQYYNGEERAKGNILERFSAQQFPDLHSELNLSSLELGDSALYFCASSSGKTYEQYFGPGTRLTVT.